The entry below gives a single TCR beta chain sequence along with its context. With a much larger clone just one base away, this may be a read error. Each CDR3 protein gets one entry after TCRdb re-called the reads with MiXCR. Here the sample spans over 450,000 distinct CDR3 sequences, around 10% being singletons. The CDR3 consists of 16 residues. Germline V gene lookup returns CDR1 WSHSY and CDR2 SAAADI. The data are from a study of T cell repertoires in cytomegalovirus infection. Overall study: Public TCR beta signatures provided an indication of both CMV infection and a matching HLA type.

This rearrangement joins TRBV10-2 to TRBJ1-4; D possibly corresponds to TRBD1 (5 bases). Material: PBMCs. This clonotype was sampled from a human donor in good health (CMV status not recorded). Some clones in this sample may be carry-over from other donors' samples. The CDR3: CTSSLRDRTTNEKLFF. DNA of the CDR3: TGCACCAGCAGTCTCAGGGATCGAACAACTAATGAAAAACTGTTTTTT.